The 26 T cell receptor beta chains in this list originate from one sample, sequenced in a study of blood T cell repertoires in COVID-19. Profiled with immunoSEQ multiplex PCR; TCRdb holds only in-frame clones, not every one. This table has around 130,000 clones, over 75% appearing once. The sample consisted of peripheral blood. Receptors originate from a man aged 65-85 years with active or convalescent COVID-19.

The chain carries TRBV6-4 and TRBJ2-7; 7 bases align to TRBD1. The CDR3 is 17 residues long. The V gene's germline CDR1 is MRHNA and CDR2 SNTAGT. V lost 3 bases, J lost 3 bases, and 14 bases stayed unmatched. CDR3 in DNA: TGTGCCAGCAGTGATTCTTTTAGAGGGGGCCGAGGCTACGAGCAGTACTTC. It codes for CASSDSFRGGRGYEQYF.

This chain uses TRBV5-5 with TRBJ1-4, with TRBD1 identical over 7 bases. The germline gives CDR1 SGHKS, CDR2 YYEKEE (reference sequence). The junction had 7 bases not matched to a gene; V was cut back by 4 bases and J by 4 bases. This CDR3 spans 15 amino acids. CDR3 DNA sequence: TGTGCCAGCAGCATCCGGACAGGCTTTAATGAAAAACTGTTTTTT. Amino acid sequence: CASSIRTGFNEKLFF.

This chain joins TRBV3-1 (or the pseudogene TRBV3-2) and TRBJ1-5; 8 nucleotides agree with TRBD1. Germline lookup yields CDR1 LGHDT and CDR2 YNNKEL (reference sequence). This CDR3 region has 16 residues. Germline trimming cut 4 bases from V and 6 bases from J; bases unmatched to any gene: 11. The CDR3 bases are TGTGCCAGCAGCCTGTCGTCAGGGGGCTCGGGTCAGCCCCAGCATTTT. The encoded protein is CASSLSSGGSGQPQHF.

The chain carries TRBV5-1 and TRBJ1-2, with D maybe TRBD1 (5 bases). Looked up from germline, CDR1 is SGHRS and CDR2 is YFSETQ. V lost 4 bases and J lost 2, with 18 bases in between. The CDR3 is 16 residues long. The CDR3 DNA reads TGCGCCAGCAGCCCGGTGGCCGGGGGGATCAACTATGGCTACACCTTC. The encoded protein is CASSPVAGGINYGYTF.

The chain employs TRBV4-1 and TRBJ1-6; the match to TRBD1 covers 7 bases. This CDR3 has 16 amino acids. Trimming took 4 bases from V and 8 from J; bases not matched to a gene: 11. Germline CDR1 is MGHRA and CDR2 is YSYEKL. For the CDR3, the DNA is TGCGCCAGCAGCCCCCTCGATGGAGGGGGCTATTCACCCCTCCACTTT. Protein: CASSPLDGGGYSPLHF.

The chain is built from TRBV13 and TRBJ1-1; 8 bases map to TRBD1. The V gene end was trimmed by 2 bases and the J gene end by 3 bases; junction bases not matched to a gene: 5. The CDR3 has 15 residues. Germline V gene data show CDR1 as PRHDT and CDR2 as FYEKMQ (reference sequence). CDR3 sequence (DNA): TGTGCCAGCAGCTTACGGACAGGGTGGGACACTGAAGCTTTCTTT. Its translation is CASSLRTGWDTEAFF.

This rearrangement joins TRBV3-1 (or the pseudogene TRBV3-2) to TRBJ2-7, with no clear D. Germline CDR1 LGHDT, CDR2 YNNKEL (reference sequence). V was trimmed by 4 bases and J by 3 bases, leaving 13 bases between them. This CDR3 is 14 amino acids long. The CDR3 sequence: CASSPTLTLYEQYF. The CDR3 DNA reads as TGTGCCAGCAGCCCGACTTTAACTCTCTACGAGCAGTACTTC.

This clone was recorded once. The genes are TRBV7-8 and TRBJ1-4; D unclear. V lost 4 bases and J 10 bases, leaving 19 bases between the germline ends. CDR1 is SGHVS and CDR2 is FQNEAQ in the germline V gene. The CDR3 is made up of 15 amino acids. For the CDR3, the DNA is TGTGCCAGCAGCTACCCGGGGAGGGCGGAGGGAAAACTGTTTTTT. Encoded protein: CASSYPGRAEGKLFF.

The V gene is TRBV19, the J gene TRBJ1-5, with D tentatively TRBD1 (5 bases). Germline CDR1 is LNHDA and CDR2 is SQIVND (reference sequence). Between the trimmed V and J ends, which lost 0 bases and 7 bases, there was a span of 13 bases. The CDR3 has 15 residues. Written as DNA, the CDR3 is TGTGCCAGTAGTATAGATCTATGGGGGGACCAGCCCCAGCATTTT. This codes for CASSIDLWGDQPQHF. Complete variable domain (other parts from reference TRBV19 and TRBJ1-5): DGGITQSPKYLFRKEGQNVTLSCEQNLNHDAMYWYRQDPGQGLRLIYYSQIVNDFQKGDIAEGYSVSREKKESFPLTVTSAQKNPTAFYLCASSIDLWGDQPQHFGDGTRLSIL.

The chain uses TRBV12-3 or TRBV12-4 and TRBJ1-2; weak D call: TRBD1 (5 bases). Trimming pared 4 bases from V and 2 bases from J, leaving 8 bases between. The CDR3 is made up of 13 amino acids. DNA of the CDR3: TGTGCCAGCAGTTCTCAGGGAAACTATGGCTACACCTTC. It is translated as CASSSQGNYGYTF.

V is TRBV11-2 and J is TRBJ2-7, with TRBD2 matching 16 bases. In germline, CDR1 is SGHAT, CDR2 FQNNGV. This CDR3 spans 17 amino acids. Trimming took 6 bases from V and 0 from J; bases not matched to a gene: 5. This CDR3 is CASRKGLAGGSSYEQYF. The CDR3 DNA reads as TGTGCCAGCAGGAAGGGACTAGCGGGAGGGAGCTCCTACGAGCAGTACTTC.

The rearrangement links TRBV2 to TRBJ2-1; perhaps TRBD2 as D (6 bases). Germline assignment: CDR1 SNHLY and CDR2 FYNNEI. Trimming left V 6 bases short and J 3 bases short, with 12 bases between. The CDR3 has 14 residues. The CDR3 DNA reads as TGTGCCAGCAGGGGGGACTCTCTCTACAATGAGCAGTTCTTC. The encoded protein is CASRGDSLYNEQFF.

The J gene is TRBJ2-4, the V gene TRBV3-1 (or the pseudogene TRBV3-2); D possibly corresponds to TRBD1 (6 bases). Germline V gene lookup returns CDR1 LGHDT and CDR2 YNNKEL (reference sequence). There are 15 residues in the CDR3. V lost 6 bases, J lost 6 bases, and 18 bases lay in between. This CDR3 is CASSPSGEGGNIQYF. The CDR3 region has the DNA TGTGCCAGCAGTCCGTCAGGGGAAGGTGGAAACATTCAGTACTTC.

The V call is TRBV6-6, the J call TRBJ1-2; D might be TRBD1 (5 bases). V gave up 6 bases and J gave up 2 bases, with 10 bases separating them. This CDR3 has 13 amino acids. Germline V gives CDR1 MNHNY, CDR2 SVGAGI (reference sequence). The CDR3 sequence: CASRDGGNYGYTF. The CDR3, as DNA: TGTGCCAGCAGGGACGGGGGAAACTATGGCTACACCTTC.

This sequence joins TRBV29-1 and TRBJ2-3; tentative D call: TRBD1 (5 bases). This CDR3 is built from 16 residues. With 0 bases removed from V and 2 bases from J, the gap between germline ends came to 15 bases. Germline V gene data show CDR1 as SQVTM and CDR2 as ANQGSEA. CDR3 in DNA: TGCAGCGTTGAAGATTGGGGCATTTTGGCCACAGATACGCAGTATTTT. Its protein is CSVEDWGILATDTQYF.

A remark on this clone: At one end, the junction sequence differs from germline, possibly due to a read error. The chain carries TRBV9 and TRBJ2-5, with 11 bases lining up with TRBD2. CDR1 is SGDLS, CDR2 YYNGEE, per germline. This CDR3 is built from 17 residues. In DNA form, the CDR3 reads TGTGCCAGCAGCGTAGTAGGGACTAGCGGAACCCAAGGGACCCAGTACTTC. This codes for CASSVVGTSGTQGTQYF.

The chain carries TRBV5-4 and TRBJ2-5; 7 bases fit TRBD1. J gave up 4 bases and V 3 bases, and 12 bases lay outside the gene matches. The germline V gene has CDR1 SGHNT and CDR2 YYREEE (reference sequence). CDR3 length: 16 amino acids. CDR3 protein: CASSYPGQMARETQYF. CDR3 bases: TGTGCCAGCAGCTATCCGGGACAGATGGCCCGAGAGACCCAGTACTTC. Based on the CDR3 plus reference TRBV5-4 and TRBJ2-5, the full variable domain is ETGVTQSPTHLIKTRGQQVTLRCSSQSGHNTVSWYQQALGQGPQFIFQYYREEENGRGNFPPRFSGLQFPNYSSELNVNALELDDSALYLCASSYPGQMARETQYFGPGTRLLVL.

CDR3 sequence (DNA): TGTGCCAGCTCACCTCAGGTGACAAACACTGAAGCTTTCTTT. Its protein is CASSPQVTNTEAFF. The chain couples TRBV18 to TRBJ1-1; D call uncertain. The CDR3 is 14 amino acids. From germline, CDR1 is KGHSH and CDR2 LQKENI. V was clipped by 3 bases and J by 2 bases, with 10 bases between them.

This clone showed up just once. This chain links TRBV24-1 with TRBJ1-1, with 9 bases fitting TRBD1. CDR3 length: 15 residues. Per germline, CDR1 KGHDR and CDR2 SFDVKD. V lost 4 bases, J lost 6 bases, and 8 bases stayed unmatched. CDR3 nucleotides: TGTGCCACCAGTGAGTCGGGACAGGGTCTTGCTGAAGCTTTCTTT. Its protein product is CATSESGQGLAEAFF.

V gene TRBV24-1 combines with J gene TRBJ2-5, with 9 bases fitting TRBD2. Germline V gene data show CDR1 as KGHDR and CDR2 as SFDVKD. There are 15 residues in the CDR3. Trimming removed 4 bases from V and 1 base from J; junction bases left unmatched: 3. The chain's CDR3 is CATSEASGTQETQYF. DNA for the CDR3: TGTGCCACCAGTGAGGCTAGCGGGACCCAAGAGACCCAGTACTTC.

This clone appeared a few times. The chain uses TRBV7-6 and TRBJ2-7, with 11 bases aligning to TRBD2. The CDR3 is 15 residues long. In germline, CDR1 is SGHVS, CDR2 FNYEAQ. Germline trimming cut 5 bases from V and 6 bases from J; bases unmatched to any gene: 9. CDR3 protein: CASSLIAGGASEQYF. The CDR3 DNA reads as TGTGCCAGCAGCCTGATAGCGGGAGGGGCCTCCGAGCAGTACTTC.

The V and J genes are TRBV9 and TRBJ2-7, with TRBD2 identical over 15 bases. Losses at the gene ends were 4 bases for V and 6 bases for J; bases not matched to a gene: 5. CDR1 SGDLS and CDR2 YYNGEE come from the germline V gene. The CDR3 is 15 amino acids. This CDR3 reads CASSPWTSGRAEQYF. The DNA of the CDR3 is TGTGCCAGCAGCCCCTGGACTAGCGGGAGGGCCGAGCAGTACTTC.

This clone showed up just once. One end of the junction fails to match germline, which may point to a read error. V and J are TRBV28 and TRBJ1-2; D uncertain. The CDR3 totals 12 residues. Looked up from germline, CDR1 is MDHEN and CDR2 is SYDVKM. CDR3 coding DNA: TGTGCCAGCAGTCTTCCTTCCGGGATCAACTACTTC. This sequence encodes CASSLPSGINYF.

This chain connects TRBV5-1 to TRBJ1-2; tentative D call: TRBD1 (5 bases). Trimming removed 0 bases from V and 0 bases from J, with 18 bases in between. The germline gives CDR1 SGHRS, CDR2 YFSETQ. The CDR3 runs to 18 residues. CDR3 region: CASSLVLAGIDSNYGYTF. The DNA for the CDR3 is TGCGCCAGCAGCTTGGTACTCGCAGGGATTGACTCTAACTATGGCTACACCTTC.

The chain employs TRBV3-1 (or the pseudogene TRBV3-2) and TRBJ2-1; D is unclear. This CDR3 contains 14 residues. Between the trimmed V and J ends, which lost 1 base and 4 bases, there was a span of 8 bases. Germline values: CDR1 LGHDT, CDR2 YNNKEL (reference sequence). The CDR3 bases are TGTGCCAGCAGCCAAGGGCGGTTATACAATGAGCAGTTCTTC. Its protein product is CASSQGRLYNEQFF.

The chain combines TRBV29-1 with TRBJ2-7; D uncertain. The V and J ends lost 4 bases and 2 bases respectively, with 9 bases between them. The CDR3 totals 12 residues. Germline loops: CDR1 SQVTM, CDR2 ANQGSEA. The CDR3, as DNA: TGCAGCGTTGGAGCATACCCCTACGAGCAGTACTTC. This gives the protein CSVGAYPYEQYF.